The 25 T cell receptor beta chains reported below all come from one sample, sequenced in a study of early T cells in non-severe SARS-CoV-2 infection. From the 5' RACE reads, TCRdb called clonotypes with MiXCR, one entry per CDR3 protein. The sample holds about 48,000 distinct CDR3 sequences; around 5.6% are singletons and the top ten take 4.5%. The sample comprised whole blood. The receptors shown here come from an adult who was a healthcare worker with PCR-confirmed SARS-CoV-2 infection or an uninfected control (not recorded which).

This clonotype was detected many times. The rearrangement joins TRBV4-3 to TRBJ2-5; perhaps D is TRBD1 or TRBD2 (5 bases each). The CDR3 length is 15 residues. Germline V CDR1 and CDR2: LGHNA, YSLEER. V gave up 4 bases and J gave up 2 bases, with 14 bases separating them. The CDR3 spells CASSPQGRVQETQYF. CDR3 DNA sequence: TGCGCCAGCAGCCCCCAGGGACGCGTACAAGAGACCCAGTACTTC.

This clonotype appeared many times. The V and J genes are TRBV10-3 and TRBJ2-7; D assignment may be TRBD1 or TRBD2 (5 bases each). This CDR3 spans 12 amino acids. CDR1 is ENHRY, CDR2 SYGVKD, per germline. Deletions cut 11 bases from V and 4 bases from J, with 15 bases between. CDR3 residues: CAHSGQGYEQYF. The DNA for the CDR3 is TGTGCCCACTCGGGGCAGGGATACGAGCAGTACTTC.

This clonotype has at least ten counts. The V and J genes are TRBV7-2 and TRBJ2-1; tentative D call: TRBD2 (5 bases). Germline CDR1 is SGHTA and CDR2 is FQGNSA. CDR3 length: 16 amino acids. Trimming shortened V by 1 base and J by 8 bases, and 18 bases separated the two germline ends. The CDR3 spells CASSLGGKVDLDEQFF. The CDR3 nucleotides are TGTGCCAGCAGCTTAGGAGGGAAGGTTGATCTGGATGAGCAGTTCTTC. The full variable domain, completed using reference TRBV7-2 and TRBJ2-1, is GAGVSQSPSNKVTEKGKDVELRCDPISGHTALYWYRQSLGQGLEFLIYFQGNSAPDKSGLPSDRFSAERTGGSVSTLTIQRTQQEDSAVYLCASSLGGKVDLDEQFFGPGTRLTVL.

This clonotype was picked up a small number of times. CDR3 protein: CASSSGTGGREQYF. The CDR3 coding sequence is TGTGCCAGCAGCTCAGGGACAGGGGGAAGAGAGCAGTACTTC. V is TRBV7-8 and J is TRBJ2-7, with TRBD1 matching over 11 bases. The V gene end was trimmed by 4 bases and the J gene end by 7 bases; junction bases not matched to a gene: 6. Germline V gene lookup returns CDR1 SGHVS and CDR2 FQNEAQ. The CDR3 contains 14 residues.

There are many counts of this clonotype. CDR3 in DNA: TGCGCCAGCAGCCACAGGGACTCACCCCTCCACTTT. Its protein is CASSHRDSPLHF. This chain connects TRBV4-1 to TRBJ1-6, with D possibly being TRBD1 (5 bases). Germline V gives CDR1 MGHRA, CDR2 YSYEKL. The CDR3 extends over 12 amino acids. V was pared by 3 bases and J by 10 bases, with 7 bases between.

This clonotype occurred many times. J is TRBJ2-1 and V is TRBV7-2, with 12 bases lining up with TRBD2. The germline gives CDR1 SGHTA, CDR2 FQGNSA. The CDR3 has 15 residues. After removal of 5 bases from V and 6 bases from J, the junction contained 5 bases not matched to a gene. Written as DNA, the CDR3 is TGTGCCAGCAGCCCTAGCGGGGGGGCCCTCAATGAGCAGTTCTTC. Protein product: CASSPSGGALNEQFF.

The J gene is TRBJ2-7, the V gene TRBV2; D is unresolved. V shed 3 bases and J shed 1 base, with 4 bases lying between them. This CDR3 has 12 residues. Per the germline V gene, CDR1 is SNHLY and CDR2 is FYNNEI. CDR3 protein: CASSDPSYEQYF. Here the CDR3 DNA reads TGTGCCAGCAGTGATCCGTCCTACGAGCAGTACTTC.

This clonotype was detected a few times. This chain uses TRBV11-3 with TRBJ2-2; D remains unclear. The germline CDR1 and CDR2 sequences are SGHNT and YENEEA. This CDR3 comprises 16 residues. Between the trimmed V and J ends, which lost 1 base and 1 base, there was a span of 10 bases. The CDR3 loop is CASSLGDGRNTGELFF. In DNA form, the CDR3 reads TGTGCCAGCAGCTTAGGAGATGGCAGGAACACCGGGGAGCTGTTTTTT.

This clonotype came up a few times. V gene TRBV6-5 combines with J gene TRBJ2-2; D might be TRBD1 (5 bases). Per the germline V gene, CDR1 is MNHEY and CDR2 is SVGAGI. The CDR3 is 12 amino acids. Trimming cost V 5 bases and J 7 bases, with 8 bases left between them. CDR3 sequence: CASSLGLGELFF. The CDR3 nucleotides read TGTGCCAGCAGTCTGGGGCTCGGGGAGCTGTTTTTT.

With respect to this clonotype: This may come from a read error, since a much larger clone is one base off. The V call is TRBV12-3 or TRBV12-4, the J call TRBJ2-1, with D unresolved. The CDR3 has 12 residues. CDR3 coding DNA: TGTGCCAGCAGTTGGGTCTTAAATGAGCAGTCCTTC. Translating it yields CASSWVLNEQSF.

This clonotype was observed a few times. The chain joins TRBV12-3 or TRBV12-4 to TRBJ1-5, with D unclear. This CDR3 contains 14 residues. The ends were cut back, 2 bases at V and 6 bases at J, with 11 bases in the middle. CDR3 in amino acids: CASSLNFESQPQHF. CDR3 sequence (DNA): TGTGCCAGCAGTTTAAACTTTGAGAGTCAGCCCCAGCATTTT.

This clonotype was seen at least ten times. The chain combines TRBV29-1 with TRBJ2-1, with TRBD2 as a possible D gene (7 bases). V gave up 6 bases and J gave up 1 base, with 13 bases separating them. The CDR3 is 14 residues long. CDR1 is SQVTM, CDR2 ANQGSEA, per germline. Here the CDR3 reads CSVKGGSSYNEQFF. The CDR3 DNA reads as TGCAGCGTAAAGGGGGGGTCTTCCTACAATGAGCAGTTCTTC.

This clonotype showed up many times. V and J are TRBV6-5 and TRBJ2-1; 8 nucleotides line up with TRBD2. This CDR3 region has 13 residues. CDR1 and CDR2 from the germline V gene are MNHEY and SVGAGI. Trimming took 4 bases from V and 7 from J; bases not matched to a gene: 3. CDR3 region: CASSSGLENEQFF. CDR3 DNA sequence: TGTGCCAGCAGTTCGGGACTAGAGAATGAGCAGTTCTTC.

This clonotype has at least ten counts. V is TRBV2 and J is TRBJ2-2, with D possibly called TRBD1 or TRBD2 (6 bases each). V lost 11 bases and J 2 bases, leaving 15 bases between the germline ends. Per germline, CDR1 SNHLY and CDR2 FYNNEI. The CDR3 has 14 residues. CDR3 region: CAGGGRINTGELFF. The CDR3 DNA sequence: TGTGCCGGAGGGGGACGGATAAACACCGGGGAGCTGTTTTTT. Combining the CDR3 with reference TRBV2 and TRBJ2-2 gives the whole variable domain EPEVTQTPSHQVTQMGQEVILRCVPISNHLYFYWYRQILGQKVEFLVSFYNNEISEKSEIFDDQFSVERPDGSNFTLKIRSTKLEDSAMYFCAGGGRINTGELFFGEGSRLTVL.

In the case of this clonotype: A much larger clone is a single base away; this may be a read error. The chain carries TRBV7-7 and TRBJ2-3, with 7 bases matching TRBD2. The CDR3 contains 15 residues. The V gene's germline CDR1 is SSHAT and CDR2 FNYEAQ (reference sequence). CDR3 region: CASSLGVPGRDMQYF. The DNA of the CDR3 is TGTGCCAGCAGCCTAGGGGTCCCTGGGAGGGATATGCAGTATTTT. The whole variable domain, remainder taken from reference TRBV7-7 and TRBJ2-3, is GAGVSQSPRYKVTKRGQDVTLRCDPISSHATLYWYQQALGQGPEFLTYFNYEAQPDKSGLPSDRFSAERPEGSISTLTIQRTEQRDSAMYRCASSLGVPGRDMQYFGPGTRLTVL.

The sample holds many counts of this clonotype. The rearrangement joins TRBV6-2 or TRBV6-3 to TRBJ2-3; the match to TRBD2 covers 9 bases. The CDR3 sequence is 14 residues long. Germline assignment: CDR1 MNHEY and CDR2 SVGEGT. The junction had 3 bases not matched to a gene; V was cut back by 7 bases and J by 1 base. CDR3 coding DNA: TGTGCCAGCAATAGCGGGGGCGGCACAGATACGCAGTATTTT. Its protein product is CASNSGGGTDTQYF.

This clonotype was seen repeatedly, ten times or more. As DNA, the CDR3 is TGTGCCAGCAGCTTCTATCAGGGTCCTACAGAGACCCAGTACTTC. Translation: CASSFYQGPTETQYF. The chain has TRBV11-2 and TRBJ2-5, with D possibly TRBD1 on 5 matching bases. Germline-derived CDR1 and CDR2 are SGHAT and FQNNGV. CDR3 length equals 15 residues. Deletions cut 3 bases from V and 4 bases from J, with 15 bases between.

About this clonotype: A much larger clone differs from this one at a single base, so this may be a read error. The J gene is TRBJ2-7, the V gene TRBV5-1; D is perhaps TRBD1 or TRBD2 (6 bases each). Per germline, CDR1 SGHRS and CDR2 YFSETQ. CDR3 length: 16 residues. The CDR3 region has the DNA TGCGCCAGCAGCTCGACGAGACTAGTTGAGGGGGTGGAGCAGCACTTC. Protein product: CASSSTRLVEGVEQHF.

Concerning this clonotype: This may stem from a read error, because a much larger clone lies one nucleotide away. The chain employs TRBV18 and TRBJ2-7; D call uncertain. Germline assignment: CDR1 KGHSH and CDR2 LQKENI. V lost 6 bases, J lost 1 base, and 10 bases lay in between. The CDR3 loop spans 13 amino acids. CDR3 sequence (DNA): TGTGCCAGCTCTCCCAGACTGTCCTACGAGCAGTACTTC. Translated, it gives CASSPRLSYEQYF.

In its sample, this clonotype was seen many times. The V gene is TRBV7-2, the J gene TRBJ2-1; no reliable D call. There are 17 residues in the CDR3. Looked up from germline, CDR1 is SGHTA and CDR2 is FQGNSA. Trimming removed 1 base at V and 0 bases at J, with 13 bases between. The CDR3 loop reads CASSLGTRISSYNEQFF. The CDR3 coding sequence is TGTGCCAGCAGCTTAGGAACCAGGATCAGCTCCTACAATGAGCAGTTCTTC.

This clonotype was seen a few times. J is TRBJ2-7 and V is TRBV18, with 7 nucleotides matching TRBD1. J was trimmed by 4 bases and V by 3 bases; bases with no gene match: 9. The CDR3 is made up of 15 amino acids. CDR1 and CDR2 (germline): KGHSH, LQKENI. CDR3 residues: CASSPPTGWVYEQYF. The CDR3 bases are TGTGCCAGCTCACCCCCGACAGGGTGGGTGTACGAGCAGTACTTC.

The table lists this clonotype with many counts. The rearrangement joins TRBV7-2 to TRBJ2-3; 13 bases line up with TRBD2. Germline trimming cut 5 bases from V and 2 bases from J; bases unmatched to any gene: 7. CDR3 length: 17 amino acids. CDR1 is SGHTA and CDR2 is FQGNSA in the germline V gene. In DNA, the CDR3 is TGTGCCAGCAGCGTCGGGACTAGCGGGACCTACACAGATACGCAGTATTTT. Protein product: CASSVGTSGTYTDTQYF. Looking up the rest from reference TRBV7-2 and TRBJ2-3 gives the full variable domain: GAGVSQSPSNKVTEKGKDVELRCDPISGHTALYWYRQSLGQGLEFLIYFQGNSAPDKSGLPSDRFSAERTGGSVSTLTIQRTQQEDSAVYLCASSVGTSGTYTDTQYFGPGTRLTVL.

There are many counts of this clonotype. The chain employs TRBV7-2 and TRBJ2-1; D is possibly TRBD2 (5 bases). Trimming took 2 bases from V and 2 from J, leaving 13 bases between them. The CDR3 sequence is 16 residues long. Germline lookup yields CDR1 SGHTA and CDR2 FQGNSA. The chain's CDR3 is CASSLWRAAAYNEQFF. CDR3 nucleotides: TGTGCCAGCAGCTTATGGCGGGCGGCCGCCTACAATGAGCAGTTCTTC. The full variable domain, rest sourced from reference TRBV7-2 and TRBJ2-1, is GAGVSQSPSNKVTEKGKDVELRCDPISGHTALYWYRQSLGQGLEFLIYFQGNSAPDKSGLPSDRFSAERTGGSVSTLTIQRTQQEDSAVYLCASSLWRAAAYNEQFFGPGTRLTVL.

This clonotype was detected ten times or more. The rearrangement joins TRBV20-1 to TRBJ2-3; perhaps TRBD2 as D (6 bases). In germline, CDR1 is DFQATT, CDR2 SNEGSKA (reference sequence). Trimming pared 3 bases from V and 3 bases from J, leaving 10 bases between. The CDR3 loop spans 13 amino acids. CDR3 sequence (DNA): TGCAGTGCTAGCGGGAGTCGGACAGATACGCAGTATTTT. It is translated as CSASGSRTDTQYF.

This clonotype was observed many times. As DNA, the CDR3 is TGCAGCGTGACCGCCTCCCTCGCGCGAGGCTACACCTTC. This gives the protein CSVTASLARGYTF. The rearrangement links TRBV29-1 to TRBJ1-2; D is uncertain. Germline lookup yields CDR1 SQVTM and CDR2 ANQGSEA. The CDR3 loop spans 13 amino acids. V was shortened by 6 bases and J by 8 bases, with 19 bases between the two germline ends.